This T cell receptor beta chain came from a study of blood T cell repertoires in COVID-19. Whole-study context: Specimens from acute and convalescent COVID-19 originated in the United States, Italy and Spain. From T cells, B-cell-depleted T cells, or PBMCs came the material, which was cDNA or gDNA.

V lost 3 bases to trimming and J lost 8 bases, with 13 bases between them. The CDR3 has 13 residues. The V gene's germline CDR1 is LGHDT and CDR2 YNNKEL (reference sequence). Authors' data handling: Reference gene primer amplification yielded estimated nucleated cell counts. The table came from immunoSEQ multiplex PCR; TCRdb's copy has only in-frame clones and leaves some out. Clone size and the V and J calls come from that table; the DNA yielded D and trimming. The data hold 180,000 or so clones, with more than 70% observed a single time. The receptor comes from a woman aged 55-70 years with acute or convalescent COVID-19. Input material: peripheral blood. The chain is built from TRBV3-1 (or the pseudogene TRBV3-2) and TRBJ1-2; D gene ambiguous. In nucleotides, the CDR3 is TGTGCCAGCAGCCAGGTCATGAGGGAGGGCTACACCTTC. Its protein product is CASSQVMREGYTF.